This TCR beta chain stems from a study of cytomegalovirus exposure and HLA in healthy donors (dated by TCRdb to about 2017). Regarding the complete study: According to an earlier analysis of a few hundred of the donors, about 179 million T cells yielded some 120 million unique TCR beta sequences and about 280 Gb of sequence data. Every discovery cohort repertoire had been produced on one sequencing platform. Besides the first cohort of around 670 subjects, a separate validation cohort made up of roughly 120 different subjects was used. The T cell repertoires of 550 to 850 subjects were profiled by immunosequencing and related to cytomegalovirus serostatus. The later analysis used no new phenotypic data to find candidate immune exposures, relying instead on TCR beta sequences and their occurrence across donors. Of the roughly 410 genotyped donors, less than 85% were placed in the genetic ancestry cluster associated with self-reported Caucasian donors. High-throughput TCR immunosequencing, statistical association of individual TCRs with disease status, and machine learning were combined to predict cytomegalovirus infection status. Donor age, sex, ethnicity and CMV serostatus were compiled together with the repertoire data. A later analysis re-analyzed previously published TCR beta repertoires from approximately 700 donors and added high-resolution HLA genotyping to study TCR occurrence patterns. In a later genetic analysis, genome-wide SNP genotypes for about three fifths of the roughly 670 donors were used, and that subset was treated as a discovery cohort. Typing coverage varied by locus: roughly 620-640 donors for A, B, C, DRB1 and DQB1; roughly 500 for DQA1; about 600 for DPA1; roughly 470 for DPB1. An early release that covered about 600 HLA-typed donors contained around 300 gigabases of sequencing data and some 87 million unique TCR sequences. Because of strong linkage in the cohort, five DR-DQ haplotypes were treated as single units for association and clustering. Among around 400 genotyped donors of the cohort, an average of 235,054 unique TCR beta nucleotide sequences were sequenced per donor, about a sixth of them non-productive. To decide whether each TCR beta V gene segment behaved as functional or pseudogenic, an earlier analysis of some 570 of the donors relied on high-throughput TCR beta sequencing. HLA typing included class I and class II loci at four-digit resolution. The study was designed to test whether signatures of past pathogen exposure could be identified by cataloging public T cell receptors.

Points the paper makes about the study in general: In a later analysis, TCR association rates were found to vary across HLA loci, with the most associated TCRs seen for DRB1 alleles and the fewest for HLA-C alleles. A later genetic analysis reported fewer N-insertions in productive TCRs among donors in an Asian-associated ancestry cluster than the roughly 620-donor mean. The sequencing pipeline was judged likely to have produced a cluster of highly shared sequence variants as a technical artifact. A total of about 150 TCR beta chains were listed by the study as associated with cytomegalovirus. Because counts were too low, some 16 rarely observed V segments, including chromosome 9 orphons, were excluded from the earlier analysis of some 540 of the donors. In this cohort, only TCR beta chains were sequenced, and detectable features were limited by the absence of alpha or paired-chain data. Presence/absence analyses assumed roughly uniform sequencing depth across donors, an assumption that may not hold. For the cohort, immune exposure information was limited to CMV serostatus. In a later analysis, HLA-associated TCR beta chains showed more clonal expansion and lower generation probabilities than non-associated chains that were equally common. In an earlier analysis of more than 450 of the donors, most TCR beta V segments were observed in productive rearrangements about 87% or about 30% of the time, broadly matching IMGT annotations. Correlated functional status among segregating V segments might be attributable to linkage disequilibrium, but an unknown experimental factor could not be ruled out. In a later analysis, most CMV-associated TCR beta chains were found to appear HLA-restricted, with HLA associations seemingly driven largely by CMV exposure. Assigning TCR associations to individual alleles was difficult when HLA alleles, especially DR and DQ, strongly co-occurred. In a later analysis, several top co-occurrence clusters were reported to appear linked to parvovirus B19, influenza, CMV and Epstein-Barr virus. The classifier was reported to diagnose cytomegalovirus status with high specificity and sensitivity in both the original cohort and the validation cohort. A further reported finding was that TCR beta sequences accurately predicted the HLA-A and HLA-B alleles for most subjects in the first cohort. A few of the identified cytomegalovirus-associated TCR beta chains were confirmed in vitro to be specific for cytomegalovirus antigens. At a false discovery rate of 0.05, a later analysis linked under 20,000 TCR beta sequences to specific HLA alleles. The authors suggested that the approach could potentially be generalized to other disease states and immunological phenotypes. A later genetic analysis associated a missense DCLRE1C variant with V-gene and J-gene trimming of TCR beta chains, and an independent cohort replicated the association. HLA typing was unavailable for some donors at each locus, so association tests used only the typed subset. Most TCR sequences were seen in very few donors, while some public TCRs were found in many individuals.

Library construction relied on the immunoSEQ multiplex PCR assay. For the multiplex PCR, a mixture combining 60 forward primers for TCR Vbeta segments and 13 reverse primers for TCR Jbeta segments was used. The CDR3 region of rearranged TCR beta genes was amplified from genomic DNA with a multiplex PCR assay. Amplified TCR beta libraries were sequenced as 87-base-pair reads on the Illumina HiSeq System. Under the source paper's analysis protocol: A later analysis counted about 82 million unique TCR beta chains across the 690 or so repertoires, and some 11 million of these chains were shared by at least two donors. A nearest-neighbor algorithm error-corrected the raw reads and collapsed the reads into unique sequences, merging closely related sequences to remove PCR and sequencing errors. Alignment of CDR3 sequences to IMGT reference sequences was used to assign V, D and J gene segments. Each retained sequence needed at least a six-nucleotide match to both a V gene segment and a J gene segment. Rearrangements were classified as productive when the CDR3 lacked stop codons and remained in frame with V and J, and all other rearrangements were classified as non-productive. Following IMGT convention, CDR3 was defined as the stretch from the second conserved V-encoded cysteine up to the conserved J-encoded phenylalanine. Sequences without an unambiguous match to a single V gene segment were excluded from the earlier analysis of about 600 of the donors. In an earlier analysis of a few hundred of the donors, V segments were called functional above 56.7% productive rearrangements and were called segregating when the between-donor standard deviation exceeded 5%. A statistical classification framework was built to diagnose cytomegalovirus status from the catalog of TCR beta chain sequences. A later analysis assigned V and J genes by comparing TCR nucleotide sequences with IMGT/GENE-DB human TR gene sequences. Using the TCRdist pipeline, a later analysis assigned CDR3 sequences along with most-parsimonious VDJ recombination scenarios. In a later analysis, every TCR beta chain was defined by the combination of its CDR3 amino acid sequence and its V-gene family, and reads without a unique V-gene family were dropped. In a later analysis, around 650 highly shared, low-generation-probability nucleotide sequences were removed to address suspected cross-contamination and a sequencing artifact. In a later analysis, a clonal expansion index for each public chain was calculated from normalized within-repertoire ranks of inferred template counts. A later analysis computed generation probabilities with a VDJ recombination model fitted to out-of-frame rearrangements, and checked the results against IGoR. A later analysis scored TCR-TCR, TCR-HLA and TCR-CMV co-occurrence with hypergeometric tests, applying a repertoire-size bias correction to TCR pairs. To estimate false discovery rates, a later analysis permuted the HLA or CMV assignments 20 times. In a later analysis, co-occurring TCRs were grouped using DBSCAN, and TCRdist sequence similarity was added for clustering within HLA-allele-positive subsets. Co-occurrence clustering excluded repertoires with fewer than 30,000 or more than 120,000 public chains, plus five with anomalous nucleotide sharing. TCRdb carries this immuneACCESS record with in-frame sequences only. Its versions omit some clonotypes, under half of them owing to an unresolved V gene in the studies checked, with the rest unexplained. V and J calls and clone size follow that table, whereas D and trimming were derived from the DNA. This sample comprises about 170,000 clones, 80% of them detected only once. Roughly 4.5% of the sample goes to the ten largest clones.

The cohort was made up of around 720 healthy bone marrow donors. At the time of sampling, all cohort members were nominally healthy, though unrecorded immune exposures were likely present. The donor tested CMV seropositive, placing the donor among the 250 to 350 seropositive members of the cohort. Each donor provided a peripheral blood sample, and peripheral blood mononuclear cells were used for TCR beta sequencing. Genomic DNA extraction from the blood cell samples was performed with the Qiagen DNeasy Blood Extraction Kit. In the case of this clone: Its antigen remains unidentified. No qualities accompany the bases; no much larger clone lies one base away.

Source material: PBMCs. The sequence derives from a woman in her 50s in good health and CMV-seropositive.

The DNA sequence is TGTGCCAGCAGCTTTACAGGAGCTAACTATGGCTACACCTTC. It specifies CASSFTGANYGYTF. The chain was built from TRBV7-2 and TRBJ1-2; perhaps TRBD1 is the D gene, with 5 bases matching. Counted from cysteine to phenylalanine, this CDR3 has 14 amino acids. CDR3 DNA only is kept here, 42 bases in frame from base 1. For CDR1 and CDR2, the germline V gene lists SGHTA and FQGNSA. V drops 3 bases and J drops 0 bases, leaving 8 bases in between.